This entry features one T cell receptor beta chain sequence. In germline, CDR1 is MRHNA, CDR2 SNTAGT. The CDR3 length is 16 residues. The J segment lost 2 bases and the V segment lost 3 bases, leaving 3 bases of the junction unmatched. The data derive from a study of blood T cell repertoires in COVID-19. Background on the study: The study drew acute and convalescent COVID-19 samples from the United States, Italy and Spain. The cDNA or gDNA used as material had been derived from T cells, B-cell-depleted T cells, or PBMCs.

Original methodology: Estimation of nucleated cell counts relied on the amplification of reference gene primers. The protocol was immunoSEQ multiplex PCR, while the TCRdb copy is restricted to in-frame clones and leaves out a portion. V and J calls and clone size are given by that table; D and trimming were obtained from the DNA. The sample records fewer than 100,000 clones, around 72% being singletons. This rearrangement joins TRBV6-4 to TRBJ2-6, with 8 bases that match TRBD1. The clonotype comes from a man between 70 and 80 years old with acute or convalescent COVID-19. The sample comprised peripheral blood. The CDR3 nucleotides are TGTGCCAGCAGTGAACTACAGGGGGCTGGGGCCAACGTCCTGACTTTC. Its translation is CASSELQGAGANVLTF.